This T cell receptor (beta chain) was found in a study of blood T cell repertoires in COVID-19. Study overall: Samples taken during acute and convalescent COVID-19 were collected in the United States, Italy and Spain. T cells, B-cell-depleted T cells, or PBMCs supplied cDNA or gDNA.

The germline gives CDR1 LNHNV, CDR2 YYDKDF (reference sequence). This CDR3 is 17 amino acids long. The trim removed 1 base at V and 0 bases at J, leaving 5 bases unmatched. Methods used by the authors: Estimation of nucleated cell counts relied on the amplification of reference gene primers. Using immunoSEQ multiplex PCR, the repertoire was profiled, and TCRdb retains in-frame clones only, with some absent. V and J calls and clone size come straight from that table; D and trimming were deduced from the DNA. The profile shows roughly 350,000 clones, around 91% of them singletons. V usage is TRBV15 and J usage is TRBJ1-1; 10 bases map to TRBD1. The clonotype was recovered from a woman under 30 who had recovered from COVID-19. Input material: peripheral blood. In nucleotides, the CDR3 is TGTGCCACCAGCAGAGCCGGGACAGGGGTTATGAACACTGAAGCTTTCTTT. It specifies CATSRAGTGVMNTEAFF. Drawing the rest from reference TRBV15 and TRBJ1-1, the complete variable domain is DAMVIQNPRYQVTQFGKPVTLSCSQTLNHNVMYWYQQKSSQAPKLLFHYYDKDFNNEADTPDNFQSRRPNTSFCFLDIRSPGLGDTAMYLCATSRAGTGVMNTEAFFGQGTRLTVV.